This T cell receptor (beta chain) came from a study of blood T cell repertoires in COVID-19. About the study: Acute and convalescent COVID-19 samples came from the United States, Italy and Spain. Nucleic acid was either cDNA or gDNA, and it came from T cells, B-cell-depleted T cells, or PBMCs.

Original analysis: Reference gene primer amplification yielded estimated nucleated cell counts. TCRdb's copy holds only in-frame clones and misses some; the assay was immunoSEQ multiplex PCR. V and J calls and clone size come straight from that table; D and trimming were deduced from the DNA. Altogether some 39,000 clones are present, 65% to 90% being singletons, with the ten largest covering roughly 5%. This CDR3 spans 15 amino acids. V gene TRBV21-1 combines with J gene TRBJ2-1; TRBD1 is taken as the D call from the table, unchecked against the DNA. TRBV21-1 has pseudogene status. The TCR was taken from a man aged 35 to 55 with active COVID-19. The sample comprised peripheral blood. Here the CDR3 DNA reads TGTGCCAGCCAGCAGGGACAGGGTTTCTACAATGAGCAGTTCTTC. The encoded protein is CASQQGQGFYNEQFF.